These 32 T cell receptor beta chains were all obtained from the same sample, sequenced in a study of shared clonotypes between healthy human individuals (dated by TCRdb to between 2020 and 2021). Libraries were made using the immunoSEQ multiplex PCR assay. TCRdb holds this immuneACCESS table with in-frame rearrangements only. Some clones are missing; in checked studies, unresolved V genes explain under half, and the rest has no known cause. The sample records 2,500,000 or so clones, less than 95% of which are singletons. 0.37% of the sample comes from the top ten. Sequenced sample: naive CD4+ T cells from PBMCs. The intended sense of this specimen's cell subset or site label: CD45RA+ positively selected. The receptor set was obtained from a man younger than 35 in good health. Some clones in this sample may be carry-over from other donors' samples.

The chain recombines TRBV5-1 with TRBJ2-6, with TRBD1 identical over 10 bases. Germline V gives CDR1 SGHRS, CDR2 YFSETQ. Losses at the gene ends were 4 bases for V and 1 base for J; bases not matched to a gene: 5. This CDR3 is built from 17 residues. The CDR3 sequence: CASSTGQGGSGANVLTF. CDR3 nucleotide sequence: TGCGCCAGCAGCACCGGACAGGGGGGTTCTGGGGCCAACGTCCTGACTTTC.

On this clone itself: The same CDR3 also results from other DNA sequences found in this sample. This chain links TRBV6-5 with TRBJ2-7, with TRBD1 matching over 7 bases. The length of the CDR3 is 12 residues. The trim removed 7 bases at V and 1 base at J, leaving 1 base unmatched. Germline V lookup: CDR1 MNHEY, CDR2 SVGAGI. In DNA form, the CDR3 reads TGTGCCAGCACGGACAGGTCCTACGAGCAGTACTTC. Its protein product is CASTDRSYEQYF.

Of note for this clone: Other nucleotide sequences in the sample specify the same CDR3. The CDR3 loop reads CASSLGGRDTDTQYF. The CDR3 nucleotides read TGCGCCAGCAGCTTGGGCGGGAGGGACACAGATACGCAGTATTTT. This sequence joins TRBV5-1 and TRBJ2-3; TRBD2 aligns across 9 bases. The germline gives CDR1 SGHRS, CDR2 YFSETQ. The junction had 1 base not matched to a gene; V was cut back by 0 bases and J by 2 bases. This CDR3 comprises 15 residues.

This clone was detected only a few times. J is TRBJ1-2 and V is TRBV2; D gene unclear. CDR1 is SNHLY and CDR2 is FYNNEI in the germline V gene. The CDR3 consists of 13 residues. V lost 4 bases and J lost 0, with 6 bases in between. CDR3: CASSVPPNYGYTF. CDR3 bases: TGTGCCAGCAGTGTGCCTCCTAACTATGGCTACACCTTC.

The chain employs TRBV19 and TRBJ1-1; D remains unclear. This CDR3 contains 15 residues. V lost 7 bases and J lost 0, with 15 bases in between. Germline values: CDR1 LNHDA, CDR2 SQIVND (reference sequence). CDR3 DNA: TGTGCCAGTACGCTTCGCCCCGAGATGAACACTGAAGCTTTCTTT. This encodes CASTLRPEMNTEAFF. The whole variable domain, filled in from reference TRBV19 and TRBJ1-1, reads DGGITQSPKYLFRKEGQNVTLSCEQNLNHDAMYWYRQDPGQGLRLIYYSQIVNDFQKGDIAEGYSVSREKKESFPLTVTSAQKNPTAFYLCASTLRPEMNTEAFFGQGTRLTVV.

A note on this clone: Other DNA sequences within the sample encode an identical CDR3. The V call is TRBV18, the J call TRBJ2-3; 8 bases agree with TRBD2. CDR3 size: 15 residues. Germline CDR1 and CDR2: KGHSH and LQKENI. The junction had 1 base not matched to a gene; V was cut back by 2 bases and J by 0 bases. CDR3 sequence: CASSPTSGSTDTQYF. CDR3 bases: TGTGCCAGCTCACCAACTAGCGGCAGCACAGATACGCAGTATTTT. Full variable domain (remainder filled in from reference TRBV18 and TRBJ2-3): NAGVMQNPRHLVRRRGQEARLRCSPMKGHSHVYWYRQLPEEGLKFMVYLQKENIIDESGMPKERFSAEFPKEGPSILRIQQVVRGDSAAYFCASSPTSGSTDTQYFGPGTRLTVL.

The chain employs TRBV7-3 and TRBJ2-2; 7 bases line up with TRBD1. Germline V gene sequence: CDR1 SGHTA, CDR2 FQGTGA. The CDR3 is made up of 15 amino acids. Losses at the gene ends were 5 bases for V and 0 bases for J; bases not matched to a gene: 3. CDR3 sequence: CASSRDRANTGELFF. The DNA for the CDR3 is TGTGCCAGCAGCCGAGACAGGGCGAACACCGGGGAGCTGTTTTTT.

This rearrangement joins TRBV10-3 to TRBJ1-5; 7 nucleotides line up with TRBD1. J was trimmed by 11 bases and V by 4 bases; bases with no gene match: 8. CDR3 length: 13 residues. Germline V CDR1 and CDR2: ENHRY, SYGVKD. The CDR3 sequence is CAISATGEWAQHF. The DNA of the CDR3 is TGTGCCATCAGTGCTACAGGGGAGTGGGCCCAGCATTTT.

V usage is TRBV28 and J usage is TRBJ1-6; D is ambiguous. This CDR3 comprises 16 residues. Germline V lookup: CDR1 MDHEN, CDR2 SYDVKM. V lost 1 base to trimming and J lost 2 bases, with 9 bases between them. The CDR3 here is CASSLLLLAYNSPLHF. The CDR3, as DNA: TGTGCCAGCAGTTTATTACTGTTGGCCTATAATTCACCCCTCCACTTT.

Comments on this clone: The same CDR3 can be traced to other DNA sequences in this sample. This chain connects TRBV7-2 to TRBJ2-7, with D possibly matching TRBD1 (5 bases). Germline V lookup: CDR1 SGHTA, CDR2 FQGNSA. The CDR3 sequence is 14 residues long. Deletions cut 1 base from V and 2 bases from J, with 9 bases between. The CDR3 sequence is CASSLGQGTYEQYF. The CDR3 DNA reads as TGTGCCAGCAGCTTAGGGCAGGGCACCTACGAGCAGTACTTC.

The chain has TRBV7-6 and TRBJ2-7; D tentatively reads TRBD1 or TRBD2 (5 bases each). The CDR3 is made up of 14 amino acids. CDR1 and CDR2 (germline): SGHVS, FNYEAQ. V was trimmed by 2 bases and J by 1 base, leaving 9 bases between them. CDR3 amino acids: CASSLRGRSYEQYF. As DNA, the CDR3 is TGTGCCAGCAGCTTAAGGGGACGGTCCTACGAGCAGTACTTC.

This chain connects TRBV5-1 to TRBJ2-3, with 8 bases identical to TRBD2. Germline V gives CDR1 SGHRS, CDR2 YFSETQ. The CDR3 length is 16 residues. V was clipped by 4 bases and J by 5 bases; unmatched bases: 12. The CDR3 sequence: CASSPGTGGQGDTQYF. Here the CDR3 DNA reads TGCGCCAGCAGCCCTGGGACGGGAGGGCAGGGAGATACGCAGTATTTT.

The rearrangement uses TRBV19 and TRBJ2-7; 12 nucleotides line up with TRBD1. With V trimmed by 6 bases and J by 4 bases, 7 bases remained unmatched. Germline V gene sequence: CDR1 LNHDA, CDR2 SQIVND (reference sequence). This CDR3 has 15 residues. The CDR3 sequence: CASRPTGQGAYEQYF. In nucleotides, the CDR3 is TGTGCCAGTAGGCCCACGGGACAGGGGGCGTACGAGCAGTACTTC.

This clone was detected only once. The J gene is TRBJ2-1, the V gene TRBV10-3; 10 bases map to TRBD2. The CDR3 runs 16 residues. Trimming cost V 4 bases and J 6 bases; bases outside gene matches: 9. CDR1 is ENHRY and CDR2 is SYGVKD in the germline V gene. The CDR3 coding sequence is TGTGCCATCAGTGCGGTCCTAGCGGGAGAAAGCAATGAGCAGTTCTTC. Translated, it gives CAISAVLAGESNEQFF.

To note about this clone: The junction and the germline gene differ at one end; a read error may be behind it. The chain uses TRBV6-5 and TRBJ2-7; D may be TRBD1 (5 bases). From germline, CDR1 is MNHEY and CDR2 SVGAGI. The CDR3 runs 14 residues. The CDR3 bases are TGTGCCATCAGTGAGATAGGGGTGCCGTACGAGCAGTACTTC. Its translation is CAISEIGVPYEQYF.

J is TRBJ1-2 and V is TRBV9, with D uncertain. CDR1 is SGDLS and CDR2 is YYNGEE in the germline V gene. The CDR3 is 15 amino acids. V gave up 0 bases and J gave up 0 bases, with 9 bases separating them. The CDR3: CASSVVPAANYGYTF. CDR3 bases: TGTGCCAGCAGCGTAGTACCGGCGGCTAACTATGGCTACACCTTC.

A single count supports this clone. The chain recombines TRBV18 with TRBJ2-5; D perhaps matches TRBD1 (6 bases). The CDR3 length is 15 residues. Germline V CDR1 and CDR2: KGHSH, LQKENI. Trimming pared 4 bases from V and 0 bases from J, leaving 12 bases between. The CDR3 DNA reads as TGTGCCAGCTCACTAACCCAGGGGTACCAAGAGACCCAGTACTTC. Protein sequence: CASSLTQGYQETQYF.

This clone was detected only once. J is TRBJ1-1 and V is TRBV28; no reliable D call. V dropped 6 bases and J dropped 0 bases, with 5 bases sitting between them. The CDR3 sequence is 12 residues long. Germline V gives CDR1 MDHEN, CDR2 SYDVKM. The CDR3 coding sequence is TGTGCCAGCAGGGACGTGAACACTGAAGCTTTCTTT. It encodes CASRDVNTEAFF.

V gene TRBV19 combines with J gene TRBJ2-1; 12 nucleotides agree with TRBD2. V lost 3 bases and J lost 4; bases outside the gene matches: 7. CDR1 LNHDA and CDR2 SQIVND come from the germline V gene (reference sequence). There are 17 residues in the CDR3. CDR3 sequence reads: CASSIRAGTSGYNEQFF. The CDR3 coding sequence is TGTGCCAGTAGTATCCGAGCCGGGACTAGCGGGTACAATGAGCAGTTCTTC.

CDR3 DNA sequence: TGTGCCAGCTCACCACGCTCAACAGGCCTCCGTGAGACCCAGTACTTC. Amino acids: CASSPRSTGLRETQYF. This chain uses TRBV18 with TRBJ2-5; tentatively, D is TRBD1 (5 bases). This CDR3 has 16 residues. Germline loops: CDR1 KGHSH, CDR2 LQKENI. The V and J ends lost 1 base and 5 bases respectively, with 17 bases between them.

The table lists this clone with a count of one. This sequence joins TRBV27 and TRBJ2-5; TRBD2 matches 8 bases. V was pared by 4 bases and J by 0 bases, with 7 bases of the junction left unmatched. The CDR3 covers 16 residues. The germline gives CDR1 MNHEY, CDR2 SMNVEV (reference sequence). The CDR3: CASSYYAGGYQETQYF. CDR3 DNA: TGTGCCAGCAGTTATTACGCGGGAGGATACCAAGAGACCCAGTACTTC.

As to this clone: Other DNA variants within this sample encode the same CDR3. The rearrangement links TRBV6-5 to TRBJ1-3; D not resolved. This CDR3 is 13 amino acids long. V was clipped by 4 bases and J by 1 base, with 5 bases between them. The germline V gene encodes CDR1 MNHEY and CDR2 SVGAGI. The CDR3: CASSWTSGNTIYF. The CDR3 DNA sequence: TGTGCCAGCAGTTGGACGTCTGGAAACACCATATATTTT.

The chain links TRBV28 to TRBJ2-5; 8 bases are shared with TRBD1. CDR3 length: 16 amino acids. V gave up 4 bases and J gave up 1 base; unmatched junction bases: 8. The germline CDR1 and CDR2 sequences are MDHEN and SYDVKM. Here the CDR3 reads CASSSRTGIGQETQYF. In nucleotides, the CDR3 is TGTGCCAGCAGTTCCCGGACAGGGATAGGCCAAGAGACCCAGTACTTC.

This sequence joins TRBV27 and TRBJ2-7; TRBD1 matches at 7 bases. V dropped 3 bases and J dropped 0; count of bases not matched to a gene: 5. This CDR3 is built from 15 residues. Germline-derived CDR1 and CDR2 are MNHEY and SMNVEV (reference sequence). CDR3 DNA sequence: TGTGCCAGCAGTTTCTCGGCAGGGGGCTCCTACGAGCAGTACTTC. It translates to CASSFSAGGSYEQYF.

The V call is TRBV5-6, the J call TRBJ2-1, with TRBD1 matching 10 bases. The ends lost 5 bases at V and 1 base at J; junction bases unmatched: 6. This CDR3 comprises 16 residues. Germline V lookup: CDR1 SGHDT, CDR2 YYEEEE. The CDR3 reads CASREGTGVSYNEQFF. The CDR3 nucleotides read TGTGCCAGCAGGGAAGGGACAGGGGTTTCCTACAATGAGCAGTTCTTC.

The J gene is TRBJ2-1, the V gene TRBV5-4; D is undetermined. The ends were cut back, 0 bases at V and 0 bases at J, with 10 bases in the middle. CDR3 size: 16 residues. The germline V gene has CDR1 SGHNT and CDR2 YYREEE (reference sequence). CDR3 nucleotide sequence: TGTGCCAGCAGCTTGGCCGGCCCCAGCTCCTACAATGAGCAGTTCTTC. It yields the protein CASSLAGPSSYNEQFF.

This chain links TRBV10-3 with TRBJ1-4; 9 bases agree with TRBD1. Trimming cost V 10 bases and J 0 bases; bases outside gene matches: 9. The germline V gene has CDR1 ENHRY and CDR2 SYGVKD. The CDR3 consists of 16 residues. The CDR3, as DNA: TGTGCCACCCGAGGACAGGGGACCGCAACTAATGAAAAACTGTTTTTT. Translated, it gives CATRGQGTATNEKLFF.

The CDR3 protein is CASSPSGWVNYGYTF. The CDR3 DNA reads as TGTGCCAGCAGCCCGTCGGGATGGGTGAACTATGGCTACACCTTC. The chain is built from TRBV5-5 and TRBJ1-2; the D is unclear. Germline CDR1 and CDR2: SGHKS and YYEKEE (reference sequence). This CDR3 spans 15 amino acids. Trimming stripped 4 bases from V and 2 bases from J, with 15 bases between. Variable domain in full (rest from reference TRBV5-5 and TRBJ1-2): DAGVTQSPTHLIKTRGQQVTLRCSPISGHKSVSWYQQVLGQGPQFIFQYYEKEERGRGNFPDRFSARQFPNYSSELNVNALLLGDSALYLCASSPSGWVNYGYTFGSGTRLTVV.

The CDR3 DNA sequence: TGTGCCAGCAGCTTAAGCGGCTCAGTCTTTGGCTACACCTTC. Translated: CASSLSGSVFGYTF. V is TRBV7-3 and J is TRBJ1-2; no firm D call. The germline V gene encodes CDR1 SGHTA and CDR2 FQGTGA. V lost 1 base and J 7 bases, leaving 13 bases between the germline ends. This CDR3 spans 14 amino acids.

The genes are TRBV28 and TRBJ2-7, with D perhaps TRBD2 (5 bases). V lost 6 bases and J 3 bases, leaving 18 bases between the germline ends. The CDR3 contains 15 residues. CDR1 is MDHEN, CDR2 SYDVKM, per germline. The CDR3 protein is CASSLNSPGLYEQYF. Here the CDR3 DNA reads TGTGCCAGCAGCCTGAATTCCCCCGGACTCTACGAGCAGTACTTC.

The V and J genes are TRBV20-1 and TRBJ2-5, with D uncertain. CDR1 is DFQATT and CDR2 is SNEGSKA in the germline V gene (reference sequence). This CDR3 is built from 11 residues. This CDR3 is CSGRRQETQYF. CDR3 nucleotides: TGCAGCGGACGGAGACAAGAGACCCAGTACTTC.

V gene TRBV30 combines with J gene TRBJ2-1; no definite D call. Trimming shortened V by 8 bases and J by 3 bases, and 8 bases separated the two germline ends. Germline CDR1 and CDR2: GTSNPN and SVGIG (reference sequence). The CDR3 is 11 residues long. The CDR3 protein is CARGDYNEQFF. CDR3 coding DNA: TGTGCCCGCGGAGACTACAATGAGCAGTTCTTC. Full variable domain (rest looked up from reference TRBV30 and TRBJ2-1): SQTIHQWPATLVQPVGSPLSLECTVEGTSNPNLYWYRQAAGRGLQLLFYSVGIGQISSEVPQNLSASRPQDRQFILSSKKLLLSDSGFYLCARGDYNEQFFGPGTRLTVL.